This T cell receptor (beta chain) was sequenced during a study of breast tumors, draining lymph nodes, adjacent tissues. TCRdb re-called the multiplex PCR reads through MiXCR, storing one row per CDR3 protein. This table holds some 230,000 distinct CDR3 sequences, less than 45% found once. The V gene lost 0 bases and the J gene lost 11 bases, with 14 bases spanning the gap. This CDR3 contains 13 residues. Germline-derived CDR1 and CDR2 are SGHRS and YFSETQ. This clonotype was detected only once. Axillary draining lymph nodes of breast cancer patients supplied the node samples. The receptor was derived from a female donor with breast cancer. Some clones in this sample may be carry-over from other donors' samples. This sequence joins TRBV5-1 and TRBJ1-2, with a tentative D call TRBD1 (6 bases). Sequenced sample: axillary lymph node tissue. CDR3 amino acids: CASSLEQGDRYTF. The CDR3 coding sequence is TGCGCCAGCAGCTTGGAACAGGGTGATCGGTACACCTTC. The whole variable domain, remainder taken from reference TRBV5-1 and TRBJ1-2, is KAGVTQTPRYLIKTRGQQVTLSCSPISGHRSVSWYQQTPGQGLQFLFEYFSETQRNKGNFPGRFSGRQFSNSRSEMNVSTLELGDSALYLCASSLEQGDRYTFGSGTRLTVV.